Following are 9 T cell receptor beta chains from one sample sequenced in a study of cytomegalovirus exposure and HLA in healthy donors. Sequencing used immunoSEQ multiplex PCR; TCRdb keeps in-frame clones, though not all of them. The data show 150,000 to 200,000 clones, more than 75% seen once. The sample was PBMCs. The receptors shown here come from a man aged 18 to 35 in good health and CMV-seronegative.

The chain is built from TRBV7-2 and TRBJ1-2; TRBD1 matches at 7 bases. Unmatched junction bases numbered 3, after V lost 4 bases and J lost 7 bases. Germline values: CDR1 SGHTA, CDR2 FQGNSA. This CDR3 region has 12 residues. The CDR3 loop is CASSYRQGGYTF. CDR3 bases: TGTGCCAGCAGCTATCGACAGGGTGGCTACACCTTC. The entire variable domain, with the rest obtained from reference TRBV7-2 and TRBJ1-2, is as follows: GAGVSQSPSNKVTEKGKDVELRCDPISGHTALYWYRQSLGQGLEFLIYFQGNSAPDKSGLPSDRFSAERTGGSVSTLTIQRTQQEDSAVYLCASSYRQGGYTFGSGTRLTVV.

The rearrangement links TRBV5-1 to TRBJ2-2, with 7 bases that match TRBD1. Germline values: CDR1 SGHRS, CDR2 YFSETQ. The CDR3 extends over 14 amino acids. V was clipped by 2 bases and J by 5 bases; unmatched bases: 3. CDR3 amino acids: CASSFHRGTGELFF. Here the CDR3 DNA reads TGCGCCAGCAGCTTTCACAGGGGAACCGGGGAGCTGTTTTTT.

The sample holds one count of this clone. The rearrangement uses TRBV28 and TRBJ2-4; 9 bases are a match to TRBD2. Germline lookup yields CDR1 MDHEN and CDR2 SYDVKM. The length of the CDR3 is 16 residues. Trimming at V came to 1 base and at J to 3 bases, leaving 4 bases not matched to a gene. The DNA for the CDR3 is TGTGCCAGCAGTTTATTAGCGGGAGAAGGCAAAAACATTCAGTACTTC. Residues: CASSLLAGEGKNIQYF.

The gene calls are TRBV18 and TRBJ1-1, with unresolved D. The CDR3 contains 13 residues. With 3 bases removed from V and 3 bases from J, the gap between germline ends came to 8 bases. Germline CDR1 reads KGHSH; CDR2 reads LQKENI. This chain's CDR3 is CASSPNRDTEAFF. The DNA for the CDR3 is TGTGCCAGCTCACCGAACAGAGACACTGAAGCTTTCTTT.

This clone is a singleton in its sample. V and J are TRBV5-1 and TRBJ2-3, with unresolved D. The germline gives CDR1 SGHRS, CDR2 YFSETQ. The CDR3 runs 13 residues. Deletions cut 0 bases from V and 6 bases from J, with 8 bases between. DNA of the CDR3: TGCGCCAGCAGCTTGGACAGAAGTGATACGCAGTATTTT. It translates to CASSLDRSDTQYF.

This clone was counted only a few times. The V and J genes are TRBV7-9 and TRBJ1-2; 8 bases are a match to TRBD1. Germline V CDR1 and CDR2: SEHNR, FQNEAQ (reference sequence). Trimming took 5 bases from V and 6 from J; bases not matched to a gene: 14. CDR3 length: 16 amino acids. CDR3 residues: CASSPRAGRGPDGYTF. DNA of the CDR3: TGTGCCAGCAGCCCGAGGGCGGGCAGGGGGCCGGATGGCTACACCTTC.

This chain joins TRBV19 and TRBJ1-1; 7 bases match TRBD1. J lost 6 bases, V lost 4 bases, and 2 bases had no gene match. Germline V gene lookup returns CDR1 LNHDA and CDR2 SQIVND (reference sequence). The CDR3 sequence is 12 residues long. Here the CDR3 reads CASSKTGPEAFF. Written as DNA, the CDR3 is TGTGCCAGTAGTAAGACAGGGCCTGAAGCTTTCTTT.

CDR3 region: CASSLRGLTNTGELFF. The CDR3 DNA is TGCGCCAGCAGCTTGAGAGGACTAACGAACACCGGGGAGCTGTTTTTT. The rearrangement uses TRBV5-1 and TRBJ2-2; possibly TRBD2 for D (6 bases). V was cut by 1 base and J by 0 bases, with 10 bases left in between. The CDR3 is 16 amino acids. Germline V gives CDR1 SGHRS, CDR2 YFSETQ.

The gene calls are TRBV5-4 and TRBJ2-5, with D hard to call. Germline-derived CDR1 and CDR2 are SGHNT and YYREEE (reference sequence). V lost 1 base and J lost 2, with 12 bases in between. The CDR3 spans 15 residues. The CDR3 coding sequence is TGTGCCAGCAGCTTGTCTGGCAGGTCACAAGAGACCCAGTACTTC. This gives the protein CASSLSGRSQETQYF.